Shown below are 14 T cell receptor beta chains from a single sample sequenced in a study of blood T cell repertoires in COVID-19. Repertoires were generated with immunoSEQ multiplex PCR, while TCRdb's copy carries only in-frame clones and drops some. The sample contains about 220,000 clones, about 79% of which appear only once. The sample comprised peripheral blood. These receptor sequences come from a man between 50 and 59 years old with active or convalescent COVID-19.

The chain is built from TRBV6-2 or TRBV6-3 and TRBJ2-3; 7 bases are a match to TRBD2. From germline, CDR1 is MNHEY and CDR2 SVGEGT. This CDR3 comprises 14 residues. The junction had 10 bases not matched to a gene; V was cut back by 2 bases and J by 11 bases. The CDR3 DNA reads as TGTGCCAGCAGTTACCCGGGACTACCCAGGGTGCAGTATTTT. Encoded protein: CASSYPGLPRVQYF.

This sequence joins TRBV5-1 and TRBJ2-3; no clear D gene. Germline V lookup: CDR1 SGHRS, CDR2 YFSETQ. There are 13 residues in the CDR3. V lost 1 base, J lost 4 bases, and 7 bases lay in between. CDR3: CASSLIRADTQYF. DNA of the CDR3: TGCGCCAGCAGCTTGATACGGGCAGATACGCAGTATTTT. The whole variable domain, remainder taken from reference TRBV5-1 and TRBJ2-3, is KAGVTQTPRYLIKTRGQQVTLSCSPISGHRSVSWYQQTPGQGLQFLFEYFSETQRNKGNFPGRFSGRQFSNSRSEMNVSTLELGDSALYLCASSLIRADTQYFGPGTRLTVL.

This clone was counted a single time. The rearrangement uses TRBV7-9 and TRBJ1-2; D gene ambiguous. CDR1 is SEHNR, CDR2 FQNEAQ, per germline (reference sequence). Trimming shortened V by 5 bases and J by 6 bases, and 13 bases separated the two germline ends. The CDR3 is 13 amino acids. The CDR3 reads CASSLLGGDGYTF. The CDR3 DNA follows: TGTGCCAGCAGCCTCCTCGGCGGGGATGGCTACACCTTC. The entire variable domain, with the rest obtained from reference TRBV7-9 and TRBJ1-2, is as follows: DTGVSQNPRHKITKRGQNVTFRCDPISEHNRLYWYRQTLGQGPEFLTYFQNEAQLEKSRLLSDRFSAERPKGSFSTLEIQRTEQGDSAMYLCASSLLGGDGYTFGSGTRLTVV.

The genes are TRBV28 and TRBJ2-7; weak D call: TRBD1 (6 bases). V lost 4 bases to trimming and J lost 3 bases, with 13 bases between them. The CDR3 is made up of 14 amino acids. The germline gives CDR1 MDHEN, CDR2 SYDVKM. CDR3 DNA: TGTGCCAGCAGTTCGACAGGTTCGGGCTACGAGCAGTACTTC. The encoded protein is CASSSTGSGYEQYF.

The chain has TRBV28 and TRBJ1-2; D might be TRBD1 (6 bases). The CDR3 length is 13 residues. Germline V CDR1 and CDR2: MDHEN, SYDVKM. V lost 6 bases and J 4 bases, leaving 12 bases between the germline ends. This CDR3 reads CASSWTDLYGYTF. The CDR3 nucleotides read TGTGCCAGCAGCTGGACAGACCTCTATGGCTACACCTTC.

This chain joins TRBV2 and TRBJ1-1; 7 nucleotides line up with TRBD1. V lost 10 bases, J lost 1 base, and 3 bases stayed unmatched. Germline-derived CDR1 and CDR2 are SNHLY and FYNNEI. This CDR3 has 12 amino acids. CDR3 in amino acids: CATGTANTEAFF. In nucleotides, the CDR3 is TGTGCCACCGGGACAGCGAACACTGAAGCTTTCTTT.

The chain couples TRBV5-1 to TRBJ2-1; D possibly corresponds to TRBD2 (5 bases). The V gene lost 0 bases and the J gene lost 7 bases, with 17 bases spanning the gap. Germline assignment: CDR1 SGHRS and CDR2 YFSETQ. CDR3 length: 16 amino acids. CDR3 DNA: TGCGCCAGCAGCTTGGAGCCCAGCGGTGGTCGGAATGAGCAGTTCTTC. Translated, it gives CASSLEPSGGRNEQFF.

The V and J genes are TRBV7-2 and TRBJ1-2; 7 bases line up with TRBD1. V gave up 1 base and J gave up 8 bases; unmatched junction bases: 16. The CDR3 is made up of 17 amino acids. Per the germline V gene, CDR1 is SGHTA and CDR2 is FQGNSA. The CDR3 region has the DNA TGTGCCAGCAGCTTAGATGCCCGGCGGAGACAGGGCGGGGGCTACACCTTC. Amino acids: CASSLDARRRQGGGYTF.

V and J are TRBV12-3 or TRBV12-4 and TRBJ1-4, with a possible D match to TRBD1 (6 bases). The V and J ends lost 5 bases and 7 bases respectively, with 11 bases between them. The CDR3 covers 13 residues. The CDR3 here is CASSKDRPEKLFF. CDR3 coding DNA: TGTGCCAGCAGTAAGGACAGACCTGAAAAACTGTTTTTT.

V is TRBV29-1 and J is TRBJ1-1; 7 positions agree with TRBD1. The germline CDR1 and CDR2 sequences are SQVTM and ANQGSEA. The CDR3 spans 12 residues. V lost 6 bases and J lost 4; bases outside the gene matches: 5. CDR3 protein: CSVAQGGTEAFF. CDR3 in DNA: TGCAGCGTAGCTCAGGGGGGCACTGAAGCTTTCTTT.

This clone was seen a handful of times. The sample holds other DNA sequences that translate to the same CDR3. V gene TRBV5-1 combines with J gene TRBJ2-7, with 7 bases lining up with TRBD2. Unmatched junction bases numbered 10, after V lost 0 bases and J lost 7 bases. The germline CDR1 and CDR2 sequences are SGHRS and YFSETQ. The length of the CDR3 is 15 residues. As DNA, the CDR3 is TGCGCCAGCAGCTTGGGTTACGGGGGGAGGGAAGAGCAGTACGTC. It encodes CASSLGYGGREEQYV.

The genes are TRBV29-1 and TRBJ1-5; 9 positions agree with TRBD1. The CDR3 loop spans 14 amino acids. Germline CDR1 is SQVTM and CDR2 is ANQGSEA. Trimming removed 4 bases from V and 3 bases from J; junction bases left unmatched: 4. In DNA form, the CDR3 reads TGCAGCGTTGCGACAGGGGGTTACAATCAGCCCCAGCATTTT. Amino acid sequence: CSVATGGYNQPQHF.

The chain has TRBV6-5 and TRBJ1-3; D may be TRBD1 (6 bases). Per germline, CDR1 MNHEY and CDR2 SVGAGI. The CDR3 covers 16 residues. V lost 3 bases to trimming and J lost 0 bases, with 12 bases between them. The CDR3 nucleotides read TGTGCCAGCAGTTATAGAGACAGGAACTCTGGAAACACCATATATTTT. This sequence encodes CASSYRDRNSGNTIYF.

The chain is built from TRBV2 and TRBJ2-1; TRBD2 matches 11 bases. Germline trimming cut 3 bases from V and 8 bases from J; bases unmatched to any gene: 9. The germline CDR1 and CDR2 sequences are SNHLY and FYNNEI. The CDR3 runs 16 residues. The DNA of the CDR3 is TGTGCCAGCAGTGACCCGACTAGCGGGATTGAGCATGAGCAGTTCTTC. It specifies CASSDPTSGIEHEQFF.